The 29 T cell receptor beta chains below come from one sample, sequenced in a study of CD8+ T cells in alopecia areata. The treatment is: oral pan-JAK inhibitor, 5-10 mg twice daily. RNA extraction was followed by reverse transcription into cDNA, which acted as the sequencing template. Generated by immunoSEQ multiplex PCR, the TCRdb table keeps only in-frame clones and is missing some. In the table there are about 270,000 clones, 60% of which are singletons. Sequenced material: CD4+ T cells sorted from blood, taken at approximately week 52, from a patient treated with tofacitinib. These receptors were taken from a human donor with alopecia areata.

With respect to this clone: Distinct nucleotide sequences in the sample also encode this CDR3. This chain links TRBV30 with TRBJ1-5; a weak D match, TRBD1 (6 bases). Trimming took off 1 base at V and 2 bases at J, with 6 bases between the two ends. Per the germline V gene, CDR1 is GTSNPN and CDR2 is SVGIG (reference sequence). The CDR3 length is 13 residues. Here the CDR3 DNA reads TGTGCCTGGAGTGAGGGGGGCAATCAGCCCCAGCATTTT. Amino acids: CAWSEGGNQPQHF.

This clone was seen more than once but under ten times. V and J are TRBV5-1 and TRBJ2-2, with 11 bases lining up with TRBD2. After removal of 0 bases from V and 2 bases from J, the junction contained 6 bases not matched to a gene. Germline V gives CDR1 SGHRS, CDR2 YFSETQ. The CDR3 runs 18 residues. CDR3 DNA: TGCGCCAGCAGCTTGGCTAGCGGGGGGAGCCTCAACACCGGGGAGCTGTTTTTT. Protein sequence: CASSLASGGSLNTGELFF.

J is TRBJ1-4 and V is TRBV7-9; D is unresolved. The CDR3 has 14 residues. Germline V gene lookup returns CDR1 SEHNR and CDR2 FQNEAQ (reference sequence). Deletions cut 6 bases from V and 7 bases from J, with 15 bases between. In DNA, the CDR3 is TGTGCCAGCAGTCCCCCCCGCCCACGTGAAAAACTGTTTTTT. Its protein product is CASSPPRPREKLFF.

This chain links TRBV6-1 with TRBJ1-1; the match to TRBD1 covers 10 bases. Trimming removed 6 bases from V and 7 bases from J; junction bases left unmatched: 8. The V gene's germline CDR1 is MNHNS and CDR2 SASEGT. CDR3 length: 14 residues. CDR3 sequence: CASRGTGDLGEAFF. In DNA form, the CDR3 reads TGTGCCAGCAGGGGGACAGGGGATTTAGGTGAAGCTTTCTTT.

This sequence joins TRBV7-8 and TRBJ2-3; D might be TRBD2 (7 bases). Deletions cut 2 bases from V and 0 bases from J, with 12 bases between. Per the germline V gene, CDR1 is SGHVS and CDR2 is FQNEAQ. CDR3 length: 16 residues. The CDR3 is CASSLRAGASTDTQYF. In DNA, the CDR3 is TGTGCCAGCAGCTTAAGGGCGGGGGCAAGCACAGATACGCAGTATTTT.

The V call is TRBV10-2, the J call TRBJ1-1; no clear D gene. Germline V CDR1 and CDR2: WSHSY, SAAADI. CDR3 size: 13 residues. V lost 6 bases and J 1 base, leaving 9 bases between the germline ends. The chain's CDR3 is CASRPPGNTEAFF. CDR3 DNA: TGCGCCAGCAGACCCCCAGGGAACACTGAAGCTTTCTTT.

The chain links TRBV29-1 to TRBJ2-2; no reliable D call. Trimming removed 1 base from V and 3 bases from J, with 6 bases in between. The germline V gene encodes CDR1 SQVTM and CDR2 ANQGSEA. CDR3 size: 13 residues. The CDR3 protein is CSVEGVDTGELFF. CDR3 nucleotide sequence: TGCAGCGTTGAAGGGGTGGACACCGGGGAGCTGTTTTTT.

The CDR3 loop is CSVDATGMNTEAFF. The CDR3 coding sequence is TGCAGCGTTGATGCGACAGGGATGAACACTGAAGCTTTCTTT. The chain combines TRBV29-1 with TRBJ1-1; 7 bases fit TRBD1. V gave up 3 bases and J gave up 0 bases; unmatched junction bases: 4. Germline V gives CDR1 SQVTM, CDR2 ANQGSEA. This CDR3 contains 14 residues.

This clone was observed a handful of times. The chain employs TRBV6-5 and TRBJ1-5; no clear D. The V gene's germline CDR1 is MNHEY and CDR2 SVGAGI. V lost 4 bases to trimming and J lost 5 bases, with 6 bases between them. This CDR3 contains 12 residues. The CDR3 here is CASSSGDQPQHF. As DNA, the CDR3 is TGTGCCAGCAGTTCCGGGGATCAGCCCCAGCATTTT.

This clone was picked up one time. The chain links TRBV5-1 to TRBJ1-2; perhaps TRBD1 as D (5 bases). The CDR3 length is 12 residues. Germline-derived CDR1 and CDR2 are SGHRS and YFSETQ. Trimming pared 5 bases from V and 8 bases from J, leaving 13 bases between. The CDR3 is CASRERGGGYTF. As DNA, the CDR3 is TGCGCCAGCAGGGAGAGGGGCGGAGGCTACACCTTC.

The chain recombines TRBV30 with TRBJ2-7; possibly TRBD1 for D (5 bases). CDR3 size: 15 residues. V lost 4 bases and J 0 bases, leaving 16 bases between the germline ends. Germline CDR1 is GTSNPN and CDR2 is SVGIG (reference sequence). CDR3 protein: CAWNPRGAFSYEQYF. The CDR3 DNA is TGTGCCTGGAATCCCCGTGGGGCCTTCTCCTACGAGCAGTACTTC.

The chain employs TRBV30 and TRBJ1-4; no firm D call. Germline V gives CDR1 GTSNPN, CDR2 SVGIG (reference sequence). With 4 bases removed from V and 6 bases from J, the gap between germline ends came to 9 bases. The CDR3 is 12 residues long. CDR3 protein: CAWTPGDEKLFF. In DNA, the CDR3 is TGTGCCTGGACACCAGGAGATGAAAAACTGTTTTTT.

The rearrangement joins TRBV27 to TRBJ1-6; tentatively, D is TRBD1 (6 bases). This CDR3 spans 14 amino acids. V dropped 3 bases and J dropped 10 bases, with 13 bases sitting between them. Germline assignment: CDR1 MNHEY and CDR2 SMNVEV (reference sequence). The CDR3 loop is CASSFDRFRSPLHF. As DNA, the CDR3 is TGTGCCAGCAGTTTCGACAGGTTTCGCTCACCCCTCCACTTT.

As for this clone: One end of the junction is discordant with germline, which a read error may explain. The chain carries TRBV7-2 and TRBJ1-2, with TRBD1 identical over 7 bases. CDR1 SGHTA and CDR2 FQGNSA come from the germline V gene. This CDR3 is 12 amino acids long. In DNA, the CDR3 is TGTGCCAGCACCTTAAACAGGGGAGGCTACACCTTC. It specifies CASTLNRGGYTF.

V usage is TRBV9 and J usage is TRBJ1-6, with no clear D. Trimming stripped 0 bases from V and 8 bases from J, with 9 bases between. This CDR3 has 14 residues. Per germline, CDR1 SGDLS and CDR2 YYNGEE. The CDR3 reads CASSVEALHSPLHF. The CDR3 bases are TGTGCCAGCAGCGTAGAGGCACTTCATTCACCCCTCCACTTT. The whole variable domain, filled in from reference TRBV9 and TRBJ1-6, reads DSGVTQTPKHLITATGQRVTLRCSPRSGDLSVYWYQQSLDQGLQFLIQYYNGEERAKGNILERFSAQQFPDLHSELNLSSLELGDSALYFCASSVEALHSPLHFGNGTRLTVT.

This chain uses TRBV7-9 with TRBJ1-4, with 8 bases aligning to TRBD1. CDR1 SEHNR and CDR2 FQNEAQ come from the germline V gene (reference sequence). V lost 3 bases and J lost 5; bases outside the gene matches: 5. The CDR3 loop spans 15 amino acids. The chain's CDR3 is CASSFGQGPNEKLFF. As DNA, the CDR3 is TGTGCCAGCAGCTTTGGACAGGGTCCAAATGAAAAACTGTTTTTT.

This sequence joins TRBV5-1 and TRBJ1-5; D remains unclear. Germline V gene lookup returns CDR1 SGHRS and CDR2 YFSETQ. Between the trimmed V and J ends, which lost 6 bases and 11 bases, there was a span of 9 bases. The CDR3 runs 10 residues. Here the CDR3 DNA reads TGCGCCAGCACCCCCCGGGCCCAGCATTTT. Its protein is CASTPRAQHF.

This clone was recorded a few times. The rearrangement links TRBV29-1 to TRBJ1-2; D is unclear. The CDR3 spans 12 residues. V lost 5 bases and J 4 bases, leaving 11 bases between the germline ends. The germline gives CDR1 SQVTM, CDR2 ANQGSEA. CDR3 coding DNA: TGCAGCGTTTCACGGACCCCCTATGGCTACACCTTC. It is translated as CSVSRTPYGYTF.

The V and J genes are TRBV25-1 and TRBJ1-6; 7 bases line up with TRBD1. Germline V gives CDR1 MGHDK, CDR2 SYGVNS. This CDR3 has 15 residues. V dropped 6 bases and J dropped 7; count of bases not matched to a gene: 9. This CDR3 reads CASRYGTATNSPLHF. In nucleotides, the CDR3 is TGTGCCAGCAGATACGGGACAGCGACAAATTCACCCCTCCACTTT.

The gene calls are TRBV27 and TRBJ1-1; 7 bases agree with TRBD1. The V gene end was trimmed by 10 bases and the J gene end by 2 bases; junction bases not matched to a gene: 7. Germline CDR1 is MNHEY and CDR2 is SMNVEV (reference sequence). The CDR3 length is 13 residues. This CDR3 is CATRDRLNTEAFF. The CDR3, as DNA: TGTGCCACTCGGGACAGATTAAACACTGAAGCTTTCTTT.

The rearrangement joins TRBV4-3 to TRBJ1-2; TRBD1 aligns across 8 bases. From germline, CDR1 is LGHNA and CDR2 YSLEER. J lost 4 bases, V lost 0 bases, and 4 bases had no gene match. The CDR3 sequence is 15 residues long. This chain's CDR3 is CASSQDGQGAYGYTF. The CDR3 coding sequence is TGCGCCAGCAGCCAAGACGGGCAGGGGGCCTATGGCTACACCTTC.

The V call is TRBV6-5, the J call TRBJ2-3; TRBD1 agrees at 10 bases. Germline V gives CDR1 MNHEY, CDR2 SVGAGI. With 5 bases clipped from V and 3 bases from J, the junction kept 2 bases outside the gene matches. This CDR3 spans 14 amino acids. The CDR3 coding sequence is TGTGCCAGCAGTAGACAGGGGGCAACAGATACGCAGTATTTT. Protein: CASSRQGATDTQYF.

In its sample, this clone was seen a few times. The J gene is TRBJ1-5, the V gene TRBV6-5; D unclear. This CDR3 comprises 13 residues. V was shortened by 3 bases and J by 5 bases, with 8 bases between the two germline ends. The V gene's germline CDR1 is MNHEY and CDR2 SVGAGI. This chain's CDR3 is CASSYGPHQPQHF. CDR3 DNA: TGTGCCAGCAGTTATGGACCCCATCAGCCCCAGCATTTT.

This chain connects TRBV5-1 to TRBJ1-6, with 8 bases matching TRBD1. From germline, CDR1 is SGHRS and CDR2 YFSETQ. Trimming removed 3 bases from V and 9 bases from J; junction bases left unmatched: 11. This CDR3 region has 16 residues. In nucleotides, the CDR3 is TGCGCCAGCAGCTCTGGATTCGACAGGGGTTCTTCACCCCTCCACTTT. This translates into CASSSGFDRGSSPLHF.

This clone was counted a few times. The chain is built from TRBV2 and TRBJ1-6; 8 bases align to TRBD1. The CDR3 is 12 residues long. Per the germline V gene, CDR1 is SNHLY and CDR2 is FYNNEI. V gave up 7 bases and J gave up 10 bases; unmatched junction bases: 3. The CDR3 here is CASTGGESPLHF. The CDR3 DNA follows: TGTGCCAGCACAGGGGGCGAATCACCCCTCCACTTT.

The V and J genes are TRBV2 and TRBJ1-6; TRBD1 aligns across 8 bases. Trimming at V came to 5 bases and at J to 6 bases, leaving 3 bases not matched to a gene. Germline V gene lookup returns CDR1 SNHLY and CDR2 FYNNEI. The CDR3 contains 14 residues. CDR3 amino acids: CASSTQGVNSPLHF. CDR3 bases: TGTGCCAGCAGTACACAGGGGGTTAATTCACCCCTCCACTTT.

V is TRBV2 and J is TRBJ2-3; D ambiguous. V was pared by 0 bases and J by 11 bases, with 9 bases between. The CDR3 loop spans 12 amino acids. From germline, CDR1 is SNHLY and CDR2 FYNNEI. The CDR3 here is CASSEARPGQYF. The CDR3 region has the DNA TGTGCCAGCAGTGAAGCGCGGCCCGGGCAGTATTTT.

As DNA, the CDR3 is TGTGCCAGCAGCGGACCAACCGGGACCAGCGAAGATACGCAGTATTTT. Translated, it gives CASSGPTGTSEDTQYF. This chain joins TRBV13 and TRBJ2-3; possibly TRBD1 or TRBD2 for D (5 bases each). This CDR3 comprises 16 residues. Germline values: CDR1 PRHDT, CDR2 FYEKMQ (reference sequence). Trimming cost V 5 bases and J 5 bases, with 20 bases left between them. The whole variable domain, filled in from reference TRBV13 and TRBJ2-3, reads AAGVIQSPRHLIKEKRETATLKCYPIPRHDTVYWYQQGPGQDPQFLISFYEKMQSDKGSIPDRFSAQQFSDYHSELNMSSLELGDSALYFCASSGPTGTSEDTQYFGPGTRLTVL.

This clone has a handful of counts. The chain is built from TRBV5-6 and TRBJ1-5; D is unresolved. This CDR3 has 14 amino acids. V was trimmed by 2 bases and J by 1 base, leaving 7 bases between them. Per germline, CDR1 SGHDT and CDR2 YYEEEE. DNA of the CDR3: TGTGCCAGCAGCTTAGGAGGGAGCAATCAGCCCCAGCATTTT. Its protein is CASSLGGSNQPQHF.